The rows below give T cell receptor beta chains drawn from one sample of a study of T-cell memory formation after mild COVID-19. Using its own MiXCR run on the 5' RACE reads, TCRdb lists one record per CDR3 protein. The data hold more than 350,000 distinct CDR3 sequences, with approximately 15% observed a single time. The sequenced sample consisted of PBMCs or a T cell subset sorted from them (not recorded which). The receptors come from a man between 18 and 35 years old who had mild COVID-19 (a few samples of this study predate the infection). Cell type and time point are not known. Both conserved end residues are part of each CDR3.

>TRBV28|TRBJ2-2
CASTFTGNSNTGELFF
>TRBV5-5|TRBJ1-1
CASSTGQTSMNTEAFF
>TRBV12-3/TRBV12-4|TRBJ2-2
CASKGDRGPGELFF
>TRBV2|TRBJ2-3
CASTPMGSTDTQYF
>TRBV28|TRBJ2-2
CVEPTNTGELFF
>TRBV6-6|TRBJ2-1
CASSYLWGAYNEQFF
>TRBV7-2|TRBJ1-3
CASSLEGTGGGNTIYF
>TRBV5-6|TRBJ2-3
CASSPELFVGTDTQYF
>TRBV15|TRBJ2-2
CATLRGANTGELFF
>TRBV7-3|TRBJ2-1
CASSPAYHSYNEQFF
>TRBV4-3|TRBJ2-2
CASSQGTLDRAETGELFF
>TRBV5-1|TRBJ1-1
CASTVDGNTEAFF
>TRBV9|TRBJ1-2
CASSVPSYGYTF
>TRBV12-3/TRBV12-4|TRBJ1-1
CASSVRGGGTEAFF
>TRBV2|TRBJ1-2
CASRRRADRYHFDGYTF
>TRBV7-9|TRBJ2-3
CASKREPNSDTQYF
>TRBV19|TRBJ2-5
CASSVISGAQETQYF
>TRBV4-3|TRBJ2-3
CASSKGGSDTQYF
>TRBV5-1|TRBJ2-7
CASSLVSGRDTRNEQYF
>TRBV6-5|TRBJ1-2
CASSSAGTVIRSGYTF
>TRBV7-6|TRBJ2-3
CASSLGGVSTDTQYF
>TRBV6-1|TRBJ1-2
CASSEAVGIGDYGYTF
>TRBV4-3|TRBJ1-2
CASSQGQANYGYTF
>TRBV12-3/TRBV12-4|TRBJ2-3
CASSLAAWASGADTSTDTQYF
>TRBV4-1|TRBJ2-1
CASSQRRGRNNEQFF
>TRBV28|TRBJ2-3
CASSGAYRTDTQYF
>TRBV7-2|TRBJ2-2
CASSSYRGQPGELFF
>TRBV27|TRBJ2-7
CASATPGQTYEQYF
>TRBV5-5|TRBJ1-2
CASSSIPGQGQYGYTF
>TRBV28|TRBJ1-1
CASSLFGGADTEAFF
>TRBV29-1|TRBJ2-2
CSVLTGGGSGELFF